The 28 T cell receptor beta chains below all came from one sample that was sequenced in a study of vaccination and CD4 T cells after COVID-19. Researchers used the Oncomine TCR Beta short-read assay to sequence DNA from cultured CD4+ T cells. TCRdb re-called the PCR reads with MiXCR, one entry per CDR3 protein. The table includes about 6,800 distinct CDR3 sequences, roughly 53% detected once. What these receptors recognize is not known. Treatment: approximately 9-day PBMC culture with coronavirus spike peptide pools or control peptides (ViraFEST assay). Investigators obtained the unexposed donor's CD4+ T cells before the COVID-19 pandemic (2011-2018). Sequenced input: CD4+ T cells from blood, cultured in vitro. The receptors were gathered from a human donor in good health.

A few counts support this clonotype. The chain recombines TRBV6-1 with TRBJ1-2; TRBD1 aligns across 8 bases. V lost 7 bases, J lost 8 bases, and 12 bases stayed unmatched. CDR3 length: 14 amino acids. The germline V gene encodes CDR1 MNHNS and CDR2 SASEGT. The DNA of the CDR3 is TGTGCCAGCAACCCGGACAGGGCGTCGAGAGGCTACACCTTC. The encoded protein is CASNPDRASRGYTF.

The chain couples TRBV5-4 to TRBJ2-1, with D possibly called TRBD1 or TRBD2 (5 bases each). Germline V gene lookup returns CDR1 SGHNT and CDR2 YYREEE (reference sequence). Trimming took off 2 bases at V and 5 bases at J, with 8 bases between the two ends. This CDR3 comprises 13 residues. The CDR3 loop reads CASSLGTDNEQFF. The CDR3 DNA sequence: TGTGCCAGCAGCTTAGGGACGGACAATGAGCAGTTCTTC.

The sample holds a few counts of this clonotype. The chain links TRBV20-1 to TRBJ1-2; 7 nucleotides agree with TRBD1. Per the germline V gene, CDR1 is DFQATT and CDR2 is SNEGSKA (reference sequence). The CDR3 has 13 amino acids. V lost 5 bases and J lost 6; bases outside the gene matches: 9. The CDR3 spells CSAPKGAVDGYTF. CDR3 in DNA: TGCAGTGCTCCAAAGGGGGCGGTCGATGGCTACACCTTC.

The chain carries TRBV12-3 or TRBV12-4 and TRBJ1-2; D is perhaps TRBD1 (5 bases). The CDR3 contains 13 residues. Trimming cost V 4 bases and J 5 bases, with 11 bases left between them. DNA of the CDR3: TGTGCCAGCAGTTCTAAGGGGAGGTATGGCTACACCTTC. Translating it yields CASSSKGRYGYTF.

The chain uses TRBV20-1 and TRBJ2-3, with D possibly being TRBD1 or TRBD2 (5 bases each). This CDR3 has 13 amino acids. Per germline, CDR1 DFQATT and CDR2 SNEGSKA (reference sequence). V was trimmed by 5 bases and J by 3 bases, leaving 12 bases between them. In DNA form, the CDR3 reads TGCAGTGCTGGGCCCGGGGCGACAGATACGCAGTATTTT. It yields the protein CSAGPGATDTQYF.

By sample fraction, this clonotype is medium-sized (0.01 to 0.1%). The rearrangement uses TRBV15 and TRBJ2-7; no firm D call. Per the germline V gene, CDR1 is LNHNV and CDR2 is YYDKDF (reference sequence). The CDR3 extends over 13 amino acids. Deletions cut 1 base from V and 3 bases from J, with 7 bases between. CDR3 nucleotides: TGTGCCACCAGCAGAGGGCAGCTCTACGAGCAGTACTTC. This codes for CATSRGQLYEQYF. Using reference TRBV15 and TRBJ2-7 for the parts outside the CDR3, the full variable domain is DAMVIQNPRYQVTQFGKPVTLSCSQTLNHNVMYWYQQKSSQAPKLLFHYYDKDFNNEADTPDNFQSRRPNTSFCFLDIRSPGLGDTAMYLCATSRGQLYEQYFGPGTRLTVT.

As for this clonotype: An end of the junction differs from the germline gene, which may be a read error. The V gene is TRBV10-3, the J gene TRBJ2-2, with D possibly being TRBD1 (6 bases). From germline, CDR1 is ENHRY and CDR2 SYGVKD. The CDR3 has 15 residues. In nucleotides, the CDR3 is TGTGCCAGCAGTTTCCCAGGGGCCGGTACCGGGGAGCTGTTTTTT. Protein: CASSFPGAGTGELFF.

This clonotype occurred a few times. This chain uses TRBV5-4 with TRBJ1-1; D unresolved. From germline, CDR1 is SGHNT and CDR2 YYREEE (reference sequence). Trimming stripped 7 bases from V and 0 bases from J, with 7 bases between. The CDR3 has 12 residues. The CDR3 loop is CASWGMNTEAFF. The CDR3 bases are TGTGCCAGCTGGGGAATGAACACTGAAGCTTTCTTT.

V is TRBV7-9 and J is TRBJ2-2; 8 bases map to TRBD2. This CDR3 has 15 amino acids. CDR1 and CDR2 (germline): SEHNR, FQNEAQ (reference sequence). With V trimmed by 3 bases and J by 4 bases, 4 bases remained unmatched. CDR3 DNA sequence: TGTGCCAGCAGCTTTGGACTAGCCGGCACCGGGGAGCTGTTTTTT. The encoded protein is CASSFGLAGTGELFF.

V is TRBV6-5 and J is TRBJ1-4; maybe TRBD1 (6 bases). There are 14 residues in the CDR3. CDR1 is MNHEY and CDR2 is SVGAGI in the germline V gene. Trimming removed 2 bases from V and 7 bases from J, with 11 bases in between. CDR3 DNA: TGTGCCAGCAGTTACGGGACATCTTCTGAAAAACTGTTTTTT. It translates to CASSYGTSSEKLFF.

This clonotype is termed large. The J gene is TRBJ1-5, the V gene TRBV30; 7 bases fit TRBD1. This CDR3 spans 14 amino acids. Germline-derived CDR1 and CDR2 are GTSNPN and SVGIG (reference sequence). The J segment lost 5 bases and the V segment lost 1 base, leaving 5 bases of the junction unmatched. CDR3: CAWSEDRDYQPQHF. The CDR3 coding sequence is TGTGCCTGGAGTGAAGACAGGGATTATCAGCCCCAGCATTTT.

The rearrangement uses TRBV10-1 and TRBJ2-5, with TRBD2 matching 7 bases. This CDR3 region has 14 residues. Trimming cost V 4 bases and J 5 bases; bases outside gene matches: 7. Germline V gene sequence: CDR1 WNHNN, CDR2 SYGVQD (reference sequence). The CDR3 protein is CASSGGGLGETQYF. In nucleotides, the CDR3 is TGCGCCAGCAGTGGTGGTGGACTAGGGGAGACCCAGTACTTC.

J is TRBJ2-5 and V is TRBV28; no firm D call. Per germline, CDR1 MDHEN and CDR2 SYDVKM. Trimming cost V 5 bases and J 4 bases, with 5 bases left between them. The CDR3 loop spans 11 amino acids. The CDR3 bases are TGTGCCAGCAGTGTGATAGAGACCCAGTACTTC. As protein: CASSVIETQYF.

V usage is TRBV12-3 or TRBV12-4 and J usage is TRBJ2-7, with TRBD1 matching 8 bases. V lost 5 bases and J lost 7; bases outside the gene matches: 10. The CDR3 has 14 amino acids. The CDR3 region is CASSPTGEIREQYF. CDR3 nucleotides: TGTGCCAGCAGTCCGACAGGGGAAATTCGGGAGCAGTACTTC.

V and J are TRBV10-3 and TRBJ2-7; 10 bases align to TRBD2. This CDR3 spans 13 amino acids. Germline CDR1 reads ENHRY; CDR2 reads SYGVKD. The J segment lost 4 bases and the V segment lost 10 bases, leaving 7 bases of the junction unmatched. The CDR3 region has the DNA TGTGCCACCGCGAGCGGGAGGGAGTACGAGCAGTACTTC. This gives the protein CATASGREYEQYF.

There are a few counts of this clonotype. The chain joins TRBV6-4 to TRBJ1-1; D is unresolved. The length of the CDR3 is 14 residues. The germline V and J ends were trimmed by 6 bases and 6 bases, with 17 bases remaining between them. Germline assignment: CDR1 MRHNA and CDR2 SNTAGT. CDR3 residues: CASRVDGVGAEAFF. The CDR3 nucleotides read TGTGCCAGCAGGGTGGACGGTGTCGGAGCTGAAGCTTTCTTT.

The rearrangement joins TRBV11-3 to TRBJ2-3; D perhaps matches TRBD2 (5 bases). The V and J ends lost 6 bases and 0 bases respectively, with 7 bases between them. CDR1 SGHNT and CDR2 YENEEA come from the germline V gene. This CDR3 comprises 13 residues. The CDR3 spells CASSGESTDTQYF. DNA for the CDR3: TGTGCCAGCAGTGGGGAGAGCACAGATACGCAGTATTTT.

This clonotype was seen a few times. The V gene is TRBV20-1, the J gene TRBJ2-2, with 10 bases fitting TRBD2. CDR3 length equals 15 residues. V shed 3 bases, J shed 6 bases, and the junction held 7 bases outside the gene matches. Germline CDR1 DFQATT, CDR2 SNEGSKA (reference sequence). CDR3: CSASDLAGVAGELFF. The CDR3 DNA sequence: TGCAGTGCTAGTGATCTAGCGGGAGTGGCCGGGGAGCTGTTTTTT.

The chain carries TRBV10-3 and TRBJ2-7; D might be TRBD1 or TRBD2, each matching 6 bases. The CDR3 has 16 amino acids. The V end was cut by 6 bases, the J end by 0 bases, with 18 bases between. The germline V gene encodes CDR1 ENHRY and CDR2 SYGVKD. The CDR3 DNA reads TGTGCCATCAGCCAAAAGGGGGGAACGGGCTCCTACGAGCAGTACTTC. It encodes CAISQKGGTGSYEQYF.

In this sample, this clonotype turned up a few times. One end of the junction varies from germline; a read error may be responsible. This chain joins TRBV7-2 and TRBJ2-7, with 7 bases lining up with TRBD2. This CDR3 contains 15 residues. The germline CDR1 and CDR2 sequences are SGHTA and FQGNSA. As DNA, the CDR3 is TGTGCCAGCAGTTTAGAGGGAGGGCCTCCCTACGAGCAGTACTTC. Residues: CASSLEGGPPYEQYF.

The gene calls are TRBV6-1 and TRBJ1-2; D not resolved. Trimming took 0 bases from V and 7 from J, leaving 9 bases between them. Germline loops: CDR1 MNHNS, CDR2 SASEGT. This CDR3 contains 13 residues. The CDR3 nucleotides are TGTGCCAGCAGTGAAGCGGCAGGTCTTGGCTACACCTTC. Protein sequence: CASSEAAGLGYTF.

This clonotype was observed a few times. The gene calls are TRBV21-1 and TRBJ1-5; TRBD1, the D gene given by the table, was not confirmed from the DNA. TRBV21-1 is shown as a pseudogene. The CDR3 is 17 residues long. CDR3 in amino acids: CASSKEAGTYSNQPQHF. CDR3 DNA sequence: TGTGCCAGCAGCAAAGAGGCAGGGACGTATAGCAATCAGCCCCAGCATTTT.

The chain recombines TRBV7-8 with TRBJ2-3, with D perhaps matching TRBD1 or TRBD2 (6 bases each). This CDR3 is 14 amino acids long. V dropped 4 bases and J dropped 4 bases, with 12 bases sitting between them. The germline V gene has CDR1 SGHVS and CDR2 FQNEAQ. This CDR3 reads CASSSPGGADTQYF. DNA of the CDR3: TGTGCCAGCAGCTCCCCCGGGGGCGCAGATACGCAGTATTTT.

This clonotype showed up just a few times. The chain employs TRBV7-9 and TRBJ2-5; 8 bases agree with TRBD2. Germline lookup yields CDR1 SEHNR and CDR2 FQNEAQ (reference sequence). Trimming removed 5 bases from V and 5 bases from J; junction bases left unmatched: 13. This CDR3 comprises 16 residues. CDR3 nucleotides: TGTGCCAGCAGCACACCGGGACTAGGTGCGGGGGAGACCCAGTACTTC. Protein: CASSTPGLGAGETQYF.

This sequence joins TRBV2 and TRBJ2-5; D perhaps matches TRBD2 (6 bases). Germline lookup yields CDR1 SNHLY and CDR2 FYNNEI. Trimming took 0 bases from V and 3 from J, leaving 26 bases between them. The CDR3 loop spans 20 amino acids. The DNA of the CDR3 is TGTGCCAGCAGTGAAGCGGCCCCGCGGATGGCGGGGCGGGGAAAAGAGACCCAGTACTTC. Residues: CASSEAAPRMAGRGKETQYF. The variable domain in full, with the rest retrieved from reference TRBV2 and TRBJ2-5, is EPEVTQTPSHQVTQMGQEVILRCVPISNHLYFYWYRQILGQKVEFLVSFYNNEISEKSEIFDDQFSVERPDGSNFTLKIRSTKLEDSAMYFCASSEAAPRMAGRGKETQYFGPGTRLLVL.

The rearrangement uses TRBV2 and TRBJ2-5; 9 nucleotides agree with TRBD1. This CDR3 is 16 amino acids long. CDR1 SNHLY and CDR2 FYNNEI come from the germline V gene. Losses at the gene ends were 5 bases for V and 4 bases for J; bases not matched to a gene: 11. As DNA, the CDR3 is TGTGCCAGCAGTCACTCTTGGGACAGGGAAGGAGAGACCCAGTACTTC. Translation gives CASSHSWDREGETQYF. Variable domain in full (rest from reference TRBV2 and TRBJ2-5): EPEVTQTPSHQVTQMGQEVILRCVPISNHLYFYWYRQILGQKVEFLVSFYNNEISEKSEIFDDQFSVERPDGSNFTLKIRSTKLEDSAMYFCASSHSWDREGETQYFGPGTRLLVL.

This clonotype showed up just a few times. The chain couples TRBV15 to TRBJ2-5, with a tentative D call TRBD1 (6 bases). With 2 bases removed from V and 2 bases from J, the gap between germline ends came to 27 bases. The CDR3 is 20 residues long. Germline CDR1 and CDR2: LNHNV and YYDKDF (reference sequence). DNA of the CDR3: TGTGCCACCAGCAGACCAGACCCCTCCCCGGGACACACACAACAAGAGACCCAGTACTTC. Amino acid sequence: CATSRPDPSPGHTQQETQYF.

J is TRBJ1-4 and V is TRBV10-1, with D unresolved. The CDR3 length is 12 residues. V was cut by 5 bases and J by 5 bases, with 6 bases left in between. Germline assignment: CDR1 WNHNN and CDR2 SYGVQD (reference sequence). The CDR3 here is CASSMGNEKLFF. The CDR3 nucleotides are TGCGCCAGCAGTATGGGGAATGAAAAACTGTTTTTT.